The 19 T cell receptor beta chains reported below all come from one sample, sequenced in a study of T-cell reconstitution after alpha-beta-depleted transplantation in children. Study observations and caveats: T cells produced anew were the main source of T-cell counts and diversity one year after transplant.

It was with unique molecular identifiers that the TCRbeta library was prepared. A single record per CDR3 protein comes from TCRdb applying MiXCR to the PCR reads. The table includes fewer than 350,000 distinct CDR3 sequences, 6.5% to 9% detected once. Their antigens remain unidentified. Sequenced here: peripheral blood, sampled 360 days after TCRalphabeta/CD19-depleted stem cell transplant. All receptors come from a female patient aged 2-9 years who had a stem cell transplant for Fanconi anemia, so the T cells may come from the graft donor.

This clonotype was picked up many times. The J gene is TRBJ2-7, the V gene TRBV25-1; D is undetermined. V lost 8 bases and J 3 bases, leaving 14 bases between the germline ends. The CDR3 has 13 residues. Looked up from germline, CDR1 is MGHDK and CDR2 is SYGVNS. CDR3 loop: CASPRGRYYEQYV. The CDR3 nucleotides read TGTGCCAGCCCGCGTGGGCGGTACTACGAGCAGTACGTC.

The sample holds many counts of this clonotype. The chain is built from TRBV28 and TRBJ1-2, with no clear D. The V and J ends lost 3 bases and 0 bases respectively, with 11 bases between them. This CDR3 is 15 amino acids long. Germline-derived CDR1 and CDR2 are MDHEN and SYDVKM. DNA of the CDR3: TGTGCCAGCAGTTTCGGCGGGTGGCCTAACTATGGCTACACCTTC. Residues: CASSFGGWPNYGYTF.

The CDR3 DNA reads as TGTGCCAGCAGCTACGCCGGGCCGCAAGGGAACTATGGCTACACCTTC. Amino acids: CASSYAGPQGNYGYTF. The chain carries TRBV6-2 or TRBV6-3 and TRBJ1-2; D call uncertain. CDR3 length: 16 amino acids. Germline assignment: CDR1 MNHEY and CDR2 SVGEGT. Trimming removed 6 bases at V and 2 bases at J, with 19 bases between.

There are many counts of this clonotype. The chain recombines TRBV9 with TRBJ2-5; 7 nucleotides align to TRBD2. After removal of 0 bases from V and 4 bases from J, the junction contained 6 bases not matched to a gene. The length of the CDR3 is 15 residues. Germline-derived CDR1 and CDR2 are SGDLS and YYNGEE. The CDR3 is CASSVGLASGETQYF. In DNA, the CDR3 is TGTGCCAGCAGCGTAGGACTAGCTTCGGGAGAGACCCAGTACTTC.

V and J are TRBV2 and TRBJ2-7; maybe TRBD1 (5 bases). CDR1 is SNHLY and CDR2 is FYNNEI in the germline V gene. V was pared by 6 bases and J by 0 bases, with 15 bases between. This CDR3 has 15 amino acids. The DNA for the CDR3 is TGTGCCAGCAGGGGGCAGGGCGTCTCCTCCTACGAGCAGTACTTC. Its translation is CASRGQGVSSYEQYF.

This clonotype has only a few counts. The chain recombines TRBV11-2 with TRBJ2-5, with D possibly being TRBD2 (6 bases). Germline-derived CDR1 and CDR2 are SGHAT and FQNNGV. The CDR3 runs 13 residues. V lost 5 bases to trimming and J lost 9 bases, with 16 bases between them. The CDR3 bases are TGTGCCAGCAGCATCCGCCCCTGGGGGGCCCAGTACTTC. This codes for CASSIRPWGAQYF.

V usage is TRBV6-5 and J usage is TRBJ1-5; D remains unclear. The germline V gene encodes CDR1 MNHEY and CDR2 SVGAGI. V dropped 5 bases and J dropped 5 bases, with 10 bases sitting between them. CDR3 size: 13 residues. The CDR3 spells CASSPSTHQPQHF. The CDR3 bases are TGTGCCAGCAGTCCCTCGACACATCAGCCCCAGCATTTT.

A word on this clonotype: With a much larger clone just one base away, this may be a read error. Lacking the conserved final phenylalanine or tryptophan, this CDR3 likely reflects a read error. CDR3 in DNA: TGTGCCAGCAGTTACTCGAGAGTAGCGGGAGTCCACAATGAGCAGTTCCTC. Its protein product is CASSYSRVAGVHNEQFL. The V and J genes are TRBV6-5 and TRBJ2-1, with TRBD2 matching over 9 bases. The germline V gene has CDR1 MNHEY and CDR2 SVGAGI. The CDR3 length is 17 residues. Trimming at V came to 0 bases and at J to 5 bases, leaving 8 bases not matched to a gene.

This clonotype was seen many times. The V and J genes are TRBV5-1 and TRBJ2-7; 12 bases map to TRBD1. Germline V gene lookup returns CDR1 SGHRS and CDR2 YFSETQ. The length of the CDR3 is 15 residues. Trimming cost V 0 bases and J 6 bases; bases outside gene matches: 4. CDR3 in amino acids: CASSLAGTGGGEQYF. For the CDR3, the DNA is TGCGCCAGCAGCTTGGCCGGGACAGGGGGCGGCGAGCAGTACTTC.

In regard to this clonotype: The junction does not match germline at one end; this may be a read error. J is TRBJ1-1 and V is TRBV3-1; D is possibly TRBD1 (6 bases). Germline CDR1 is LGHDT and CDR2 is YNNKEL (reference sequence). This CDR3 comprises 14 residues. The CDR3 region has the DNA TGTGCCACCAGCCAAGCCCCGGGACACCGCGAAGCTTTCTTT. This gives the protein CATSQAPGHREAFF.

The chain is built from TRBV7-3 and TRBJ2-5; 9 nucleotides align to TRBD1. The CDR3 is made up of 17 amino acids. Trimming removed 2 bases from V and 1 base from J; junction bases left unmatched: 8. The germline CDR1 and CDR2 sequences are SGHTA and FQGTGA. Here the CDR3 DNA reads TGTGCCAGCAGCTTAGGGGCTGGACAGGGGCTCCAAGAGACCCAGTACTTC. The encoded protein is CASSLGAGQGLQETQYF.

The rearrangement links TRBV6-1 to TRBJ2-5, with 8 bases aligning to TRBD1. The CDR3 consists of 16 residues. Trimming cost V 5 bases and J 4 bases; bases outside gene matches: 12. CDR1 MNHNS and CDR2 SASEGT come from the germline V gene. CDR3 residues: CASSRPLQGGTETQYF. CDR3 coding DNA: TGTGCCAGCAGTAGGCCCCTACAGGGGGGAACAGAGACCCAGTACTTC.

The chain carries TRBV5-1 and TRBJ2-3; 11 positions agree with TRBD2. V was clipped by 0 bases and J by 2 bases; unmatched bases: 2. The CDR3 consists of 16 residues. Germline V CDR1 and CDR2: SGHRS, YFSETQ. The chain's CDR3 is CASSLGSGRATDTQYF. CDR3 nucleotide sequence: TGCGCCAGCAGCTTGGGTAGCGGGAGGGCCACAGATACGCAGTATTTT.

This clonotype appeared a few times. V and J are TRBV6-6 and TRBJ1-1; D ambiguous. V lost 2 bases and J lost 10, with 11 bases in between. Germline assignment: CDR1 MNHNY and CDR2 SVGAGI (reference sequence). The CDR3 has 12 residues. The DNA of the CDR3 is TGTGCCAGCAGTTACGACGGGGTAGGAGCTTTCTTT. It translates to CASSYDGVGAFF.

Worth noting for this clonotype: This may arise from a read error, as a much more abundant clone is one base away. The chain uses TRBV18 and TRBJ2-1; 10 bases are shared with TRBD1. CDR3 length: 17 amino acids. Per germline, CDR1 KGHSH and CDR2 LQKENI. CDR3 region: CASPPLPTGGFHNEQFF. In nucleotides, the CDR3 is TGTGCCAGCCCACCACTTCCGACAGGGGGCTTCCACAATGAGCAGTTCTTC.

This clonotype has more than one count but fewer than ten. The chain couples TRBV5-5 to TRBJ1-3; D uncertain. The CDR3 has 16 residues. Germline loops: CDR1 SGHKS, CDR2 YYEKEE (reference sequence). Deletions cut 0 bases from V and 0 bases from J, with 10 bases between. CDR3 residues: CASSLAERFSGNTIYF. The CDR3 DNA sequence: TGTGCCAGCAGCTTGGCCGAAAGATTCTCTGGAAACACCATATATTTT. The entire variable domain, with the rest obtained from reference TRBV5-5 and TRBJ1-3, is as follows: DAGVTQSPTHLIKTRGQQVTLRCSPISGHKSVSWYQQVLGQGPQFIFQYYEKEERGRGNFPDRFSARQFPNYSSELNVNALLLGDSALYLCASSLAERFSGNTIYFGEGSWLTVV.

At least ten counts were recorded for this clonotype. This chain's CDR3 is CSVLWTNTEAFF. The CDR3 DNA reads TGCAGCGTCCTTTGGACTAACACTGAAGCTTTCTTT. The chain has TRBV29-1 and TRBJ1-1; no reliable D call. CDR1 is SQVTM and CDR2 is ANQGSEA in the germline V gene. Trimming took off 6 bases at V and 2 bases at J, with 10 bases between the two ends. This CDR3 region has 12 residues.

The table lists this clonotype with many counts. The gene calls are TRBV5-1 and TRBJ2-2; D remains unclear. Germline CDR1 SGHRS, CDR2 YFSETQ. This CDR3 is 15 amino acids long. V dropped 0 bases and J dropped 2 bases, with 8 bases sitting between them. CDR3 DNA: TGCGCCAGCAGCTTGGAGGGCGTAAACACCGGGGAGCTGTTTTTT. This gives the protein CASSLEGVNTGELFF.

The chain joins TRBV6-5 to TRBJ2-6; D not resolved. The CDR3 totals 16 residues. CDR1 and CDR2 from the germline V gene are MNHEY and SVGAGI. V was pared by 0 bases and J by 4 bases, with 10 bases between. The CDR3 region has the DNA TGTGCCAGCAGTTACTCGCAGTTAGGGGGGGCCAACGTCCTGACTTTC. Translation gives CASSYSQLGGANVLTF.